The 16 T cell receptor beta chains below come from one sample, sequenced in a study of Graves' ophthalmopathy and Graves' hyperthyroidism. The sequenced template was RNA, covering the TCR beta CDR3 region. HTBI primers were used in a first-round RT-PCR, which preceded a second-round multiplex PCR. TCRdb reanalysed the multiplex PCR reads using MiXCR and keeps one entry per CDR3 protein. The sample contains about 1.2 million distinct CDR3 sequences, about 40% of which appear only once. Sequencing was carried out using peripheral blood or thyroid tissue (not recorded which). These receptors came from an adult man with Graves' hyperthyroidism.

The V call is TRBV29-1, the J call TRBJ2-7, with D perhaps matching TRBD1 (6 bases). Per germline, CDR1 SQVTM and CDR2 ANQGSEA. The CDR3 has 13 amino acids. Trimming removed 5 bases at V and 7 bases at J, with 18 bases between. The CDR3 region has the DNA TGCAGCGTTTGGGGGCGCGGCACCGGGGAGCAGTACTTC. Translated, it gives CSVWGRGTGEQYF.

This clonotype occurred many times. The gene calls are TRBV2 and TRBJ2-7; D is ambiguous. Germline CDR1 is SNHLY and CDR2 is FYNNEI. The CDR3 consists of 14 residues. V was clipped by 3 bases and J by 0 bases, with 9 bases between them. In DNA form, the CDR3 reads TGTGCCAGCAGTGATCCCAGTTACTCCTACGAGCAGTACTTC. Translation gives CASSDPSYSYEQYF.

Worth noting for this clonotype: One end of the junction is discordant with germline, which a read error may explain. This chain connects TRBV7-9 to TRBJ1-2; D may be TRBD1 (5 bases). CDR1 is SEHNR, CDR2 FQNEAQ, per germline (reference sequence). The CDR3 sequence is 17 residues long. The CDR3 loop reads CASSLQETYRLPYGHTF. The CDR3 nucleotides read TGTGCCAGCAGTTTACAGGAGACCTACCGTCTCCCCTATGGCCACACCTTC.

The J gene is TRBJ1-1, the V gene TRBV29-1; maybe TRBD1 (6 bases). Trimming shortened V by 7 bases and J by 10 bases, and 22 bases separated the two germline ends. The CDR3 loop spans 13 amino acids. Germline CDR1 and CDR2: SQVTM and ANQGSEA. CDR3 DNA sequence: TGCAGCGCCCTGGACAGCCCGGTGGATGGAGCTTTCTTT. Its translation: CSALDSPVDGAFF.

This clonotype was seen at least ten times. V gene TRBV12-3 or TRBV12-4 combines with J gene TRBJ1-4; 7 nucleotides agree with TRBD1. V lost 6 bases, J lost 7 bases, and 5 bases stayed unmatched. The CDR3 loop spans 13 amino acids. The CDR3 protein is CASRPQGSEKLFF. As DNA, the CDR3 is TGTGCCAGCAGACCACAGGGGTCTGAAAAACTGTTTTTT.

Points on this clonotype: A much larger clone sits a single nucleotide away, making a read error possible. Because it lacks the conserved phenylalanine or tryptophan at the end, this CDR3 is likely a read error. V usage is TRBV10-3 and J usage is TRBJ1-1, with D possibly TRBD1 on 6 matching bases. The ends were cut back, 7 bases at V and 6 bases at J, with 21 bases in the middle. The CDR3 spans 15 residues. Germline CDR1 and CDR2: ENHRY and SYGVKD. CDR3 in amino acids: CAIKNREGGFSEAFL. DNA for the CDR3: TGTGCCATCAAGAACAGGGAGGGGGGTTTTTCTGAAGCTTTCTTG.

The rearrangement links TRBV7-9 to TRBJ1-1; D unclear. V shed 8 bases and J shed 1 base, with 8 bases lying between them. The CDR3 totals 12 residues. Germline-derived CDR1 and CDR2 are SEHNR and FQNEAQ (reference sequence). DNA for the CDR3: TGTGCCAGCGGCCCTCGGAACACTGAAGCTTTCTTT. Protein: CASGPRNTEAFF.

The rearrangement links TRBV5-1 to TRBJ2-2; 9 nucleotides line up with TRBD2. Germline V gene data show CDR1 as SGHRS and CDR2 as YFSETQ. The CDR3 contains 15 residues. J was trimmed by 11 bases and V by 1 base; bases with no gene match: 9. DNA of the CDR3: TGCGCCAGCAGCTTGTGGCGGGAGGGCCTCGGTGAGCTGTTTTTT. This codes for CASSLWREGLGELFF.

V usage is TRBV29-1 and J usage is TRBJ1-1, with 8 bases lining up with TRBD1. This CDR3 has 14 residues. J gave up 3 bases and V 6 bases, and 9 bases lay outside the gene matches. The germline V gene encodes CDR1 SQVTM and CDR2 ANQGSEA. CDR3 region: CSVRPMTGDTEAFF. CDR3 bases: TGCAGCGTCCGACCCATGACAGGGGACACTGAAGCTTTCTTT.

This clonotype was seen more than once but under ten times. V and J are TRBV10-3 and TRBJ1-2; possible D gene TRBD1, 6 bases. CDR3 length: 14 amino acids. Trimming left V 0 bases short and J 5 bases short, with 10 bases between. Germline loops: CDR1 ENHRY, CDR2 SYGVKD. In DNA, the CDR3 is TGTGCCATCAGTGAGTCGACAGGCGATTATGGCTACACCTTC. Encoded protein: CAISESTGDYGYTF.

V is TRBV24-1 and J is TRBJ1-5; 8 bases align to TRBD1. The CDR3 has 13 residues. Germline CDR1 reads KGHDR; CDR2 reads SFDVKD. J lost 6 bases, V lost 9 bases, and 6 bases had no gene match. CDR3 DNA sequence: TGTGCCACCGCAGGGGGCGCGGGTCAGCCCCAGCATTTT. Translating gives CATAGGAGQPQHF.

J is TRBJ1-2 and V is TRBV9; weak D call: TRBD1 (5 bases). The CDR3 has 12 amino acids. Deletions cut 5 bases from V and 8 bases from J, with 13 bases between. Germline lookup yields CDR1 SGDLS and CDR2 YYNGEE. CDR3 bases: TGTGCCAGCAGTAACTGGGGGGGGGGCTACACCTTC. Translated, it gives CASSNWGGGYTF.

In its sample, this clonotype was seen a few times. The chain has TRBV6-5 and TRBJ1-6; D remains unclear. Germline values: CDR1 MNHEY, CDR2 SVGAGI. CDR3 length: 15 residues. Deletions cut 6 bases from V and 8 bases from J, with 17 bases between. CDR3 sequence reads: CASRTRQFRDSPLHF. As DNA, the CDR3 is TGTGCCAGCAGGACACGGCAGTTCAGAGATTCACCCCTCCACTTT.

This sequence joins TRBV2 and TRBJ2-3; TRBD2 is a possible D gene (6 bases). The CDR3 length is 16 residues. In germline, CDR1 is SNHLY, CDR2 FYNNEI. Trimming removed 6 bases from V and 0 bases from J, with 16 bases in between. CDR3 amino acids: CASRGAGGLSTDTQYF. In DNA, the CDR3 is TGTGCCAGCAGAGGCGCTGGGGGGTTGAGCACAGATACGCAGTATTTT.

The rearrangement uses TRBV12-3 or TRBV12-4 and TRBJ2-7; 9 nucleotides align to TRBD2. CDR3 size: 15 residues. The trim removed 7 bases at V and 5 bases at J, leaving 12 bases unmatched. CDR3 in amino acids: CASNLGSGSEDEQYF. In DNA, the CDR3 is TGTGCCAGCAACTTGGGTAGCGGGAGCGAGGACGAGCAGTACTTC.

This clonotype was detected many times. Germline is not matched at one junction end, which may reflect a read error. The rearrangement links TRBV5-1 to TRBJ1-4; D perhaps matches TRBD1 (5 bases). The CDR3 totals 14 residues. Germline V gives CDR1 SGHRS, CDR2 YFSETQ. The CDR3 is CASSLGGTNEKLFF. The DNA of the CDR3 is TGTGCCAGCAGCCTCGGGGGAACTAATGAAAAACTGTTTTTT.